The TCR beta chain described here comes from a study of neurological immune-mediated disorders (dated by TCRdb to between 2018 and 2021). About the full investigation: Among the 34 multiple sclerosis patients, relapsing-remitting MS accounted for around 30 and secondary progressive MS accounted for 3. The study compared peripheral blood TCR-beta repertoires of HTLV-I-associated myelopathy (HAM/TSP) patients, multiple sclerosis patients and healthy controls using UMI-based sequencing. The approximately 110 TCR-beta libraries included longitudinal samples, technical triplicates and paired sorted CD4+ and CD8+ T-cell subsets alongside PBMC samples. The cohort comprised 68 subjects: some 15 HAM/TSP patients, around 34 multiple sclerosis patients and around 20 healthy controls.

A distance of 10 bases separates the germline ends of V and J, which lose 9 bases and 5 bases respectively. From its cysteine to its phenylalanine, the CDR3 spans 11 amino acids. Only the CDR3 region is kept as DNA, spanning 33 bases read in frame from base 1. CDR1 and CDR2, per the germline V gene, are KGHDR and SFDVKD. To synthesize cDNA, template-switch 5'RACE was performed with a primer carrying a 10-nucleotide random unique molecular identifier so that each TCR transcript was tagged. Every sequencing run yielded over 170 million TCR-beta sequences covering 15-18 subjects. Total RNA was extracted with the RNeasy kit. TCR-beta VDJ regions were amplified with primers for the TCR constant region and the 5'RACE anchor, using the KAPA Real-time Library Amplification kit. A first PCR added sample indexes and Illumina adaptors, and a second PCR then raised library yield. After purification with Ampure beads, the TCR product of roughly 650 bp was size-selected on a 2% E-gel SizeSelection system. Before pooling, library quality was assessed on a Bioanalyzer, concentration was determined with Qubit, and library quantification was performed with the Kapa Library Quantification kit. Libraries were sequenced paired-end 2 x 150 bp on an Illumina HiSeq 2500. To increase sequence diversity, roughly 23-30% phiX was spiked into each library pool. As for the original processing: The UMI-based MiGEC pipeline processed quality-filtered reads and removed over 75% of raw TCR sequences during error correction. IMGT germline references were used for alignment of VDJ genes, and clonotypes were defined by a unique CDR3 amino acid sequence together with V-J genes. Clonal expansion, Shannon diversity and CDR3 relatedness were evaluated with VDJtools (CalcPairwiseDistances, ClusterSamples), while phylogenetic trees were built in CLCbio workbench. Using coefficient-of-variation modelling across technical triplicates, the study counted a clone as expanded if it had at least 8 unique UMIs. Clones were called with MiXCR by TCRdb after fastp trimmed the public reads at Q25, and only in-frame beta chains were retained. Rows with a matching CDR3 protein are joined into one entry that keeps the most common DNA and genes. The V and J calls and clone size are TCRdb's, not the authors'. The sample data list about 74,000 distinct CDR3 sequences, and 4% to 6% of these were observed just once. The leading ten clones occupy 6.5% to 9% of the sample.

General conclusions and limits of the study: No identical CDR3 amino acid sequences were shared among expanded clones across subjects, suggesting private TCR-beta repertoires in all groups. TCR clonal expansion was highest in HAM/TSP patients and lowest in MS patients, with MS patients falling below even healthy controls. Repertoires from 18 of 34 MS patients were grouped by phylogenetic analysis into a cluster of related CDR3 sequences, suggesting a possible repertoire-level signature. No clinical or MRI features were associated with the MS cluster, and the authors said that larger cohorts are needed.

This clonotype was observed many times. This clone's antigen is unknown. Base qualities are missing; no much larger clone stands one base away. For the unsorted PBMC libraries, 2 million PBMCs were stored in RNAlater at -80 degrees C until RNA extraction and were used to generate the libraries. The multiple sclerosis patients were enrolled in a US clinical protocol that evaluated disease progression with magnetic resonance imaging. Peripheral blood underwent Ficoll-Hypaque density gradient centrifugation to isolate PBMCs, which were then cryopreserved in liquid nitrogen. The TCR was taken from a man younger than 30 with multiple sclerosis. The V gene is TRBV24-1 and the J gene is TRBJ2-7, with no confident D gene call. The sequenced sample was PBMCs. CDR3 region: CATSVKHEQYF. The DNA sequence follows: TGTGCCACCTCTGTAAAGCACGAGCAGTACTTC.